What follows is one T cell receptor (beta chain) and its context. Its target is unknown. The data were obtained in a study of persistence of HIV-infected CD4 T cells. Study-wide results and caveats: TCR oligoclonality correlated with proviral oligoclonality in the same sorted populations.

Anti-CD3/anti-CD28 beads served as a nonspecific positive control stimulus. CD4+ T cells upregulating both CD40 ligand and CD69 were sorted as responding cells. Germline V lookup: CDR1 MNHEY, CDR2 SVGAGI. This CDR3 is built from 15 residues. Between the trimmed V and J ends, which lost 6 bases and 4 bases, there was a span of 19 bases. Sequencing used immunoSEQ version 4 in survey mode. Assay used: immunoSEQ multiplex PCR; TCRdb lists only in-frame clones, some missing. This sample has 40,000 to 45,000 clones, with just over 90% found just once. The J gene is TRBJ2-7, the V gene TRBV6-5; D perhaps matches TRBD2 (5 bases). The specimen was CD4+ T cells sorted from PBMCs after roughly 18-hour stimulation, collected from a patient who received antiretroviral therapy. The sequence was obtained from an adult man with HIV who was CMV-seropositive. CDR3: CASRARTRTVYEQYF. Written as DNA, the CDR3 is TGTGCCAGCAGGGCAAGGACTCGAACCGTTTACGAGCAGTACTTC.